The sequence of this T cell receptor beta chain was determined in a study of blood T cells in healthy people across ages. The CDR3 has 13 residues. Trimming stripped 8 bases from V and 1 base from J, with 11 bases between. A second about 6 to 11 cycle PCR used barcoded and J-beta primers. With 12 random nucleotides, a template-switch adaptor tagged each individual cDNA molecule. From the 5' RACE reads, TCRdb called clonotypes with MiXCR, one entry per CDR3 protein. The table records 380,000 or so distinct CDR3 sequences, about 55% of them present only once. Peripheral blood, roughly 9.3 milliliters per donor, was collected. Isolating PBMCs gave at least 7 million of these cells per sample. A remark on this clonotype: Its target is unknown.

Notes on the study in general: There was a strong correlation between TCR beta diversity and naive T cell percentage.

The sequencing sample was made of blood. This TCR was recovered from a man between 60 and 75 years old in good health. This chain uses TRBV12-3 or TRBV12-4 with TRBJ1-1; D is possibly TRBD1 (6 bases). CDR3 loop: CASEQGTNTEAFF. For the CDR3, the DNA is TGTGCCAGCGAGCAGGGGACGAACACTGAAGCTTTCTTT.